This entry concerns a single TCR beta chain. As yet, its antigen is unknown. This sample was taken from a study of cytomegalovirus exposure and HLA in healthy donors. Study-wide background: The approximately 110 validation repertoires used a platform that matched the one used for the roughly 700 first-cohort repertoires, as a later analysis reported. General study findings and limits: In vitro experiments confirmed that three CMV-associated chains were specific for CMV antigens. Most sequenced TCRs were rare (though some public TCRs occurred in many donors).

The CDR3 totals 15 residues. Trimming removed 0 bases at V and 2 bases at J, with 9 bases between. CDR1 SGHRS and CDR2 YFSETQ come from the germline V gene. The table came from immunoSEQ multiplex PCR; TCRdb's copy has only in-frame clones and leaves some out. The sample carries about 130,000 clones, roughly 79% recorded once. The receptor's source is a man between 25 and 39 years old in good health and CMV-seropositive. The sequenced material came from PBMCs. The chain is built from TRBV5-1 and TRBJ2-1, with D perhaps TRBD2 (6 bases). The CDR3, as DNA: TGCGCCAGCAGCTTGGTGGAGGGGCCCTACAATGAGCAGTTCTTC. Amino acid sequence: CASSLVEGPYNEQFF.